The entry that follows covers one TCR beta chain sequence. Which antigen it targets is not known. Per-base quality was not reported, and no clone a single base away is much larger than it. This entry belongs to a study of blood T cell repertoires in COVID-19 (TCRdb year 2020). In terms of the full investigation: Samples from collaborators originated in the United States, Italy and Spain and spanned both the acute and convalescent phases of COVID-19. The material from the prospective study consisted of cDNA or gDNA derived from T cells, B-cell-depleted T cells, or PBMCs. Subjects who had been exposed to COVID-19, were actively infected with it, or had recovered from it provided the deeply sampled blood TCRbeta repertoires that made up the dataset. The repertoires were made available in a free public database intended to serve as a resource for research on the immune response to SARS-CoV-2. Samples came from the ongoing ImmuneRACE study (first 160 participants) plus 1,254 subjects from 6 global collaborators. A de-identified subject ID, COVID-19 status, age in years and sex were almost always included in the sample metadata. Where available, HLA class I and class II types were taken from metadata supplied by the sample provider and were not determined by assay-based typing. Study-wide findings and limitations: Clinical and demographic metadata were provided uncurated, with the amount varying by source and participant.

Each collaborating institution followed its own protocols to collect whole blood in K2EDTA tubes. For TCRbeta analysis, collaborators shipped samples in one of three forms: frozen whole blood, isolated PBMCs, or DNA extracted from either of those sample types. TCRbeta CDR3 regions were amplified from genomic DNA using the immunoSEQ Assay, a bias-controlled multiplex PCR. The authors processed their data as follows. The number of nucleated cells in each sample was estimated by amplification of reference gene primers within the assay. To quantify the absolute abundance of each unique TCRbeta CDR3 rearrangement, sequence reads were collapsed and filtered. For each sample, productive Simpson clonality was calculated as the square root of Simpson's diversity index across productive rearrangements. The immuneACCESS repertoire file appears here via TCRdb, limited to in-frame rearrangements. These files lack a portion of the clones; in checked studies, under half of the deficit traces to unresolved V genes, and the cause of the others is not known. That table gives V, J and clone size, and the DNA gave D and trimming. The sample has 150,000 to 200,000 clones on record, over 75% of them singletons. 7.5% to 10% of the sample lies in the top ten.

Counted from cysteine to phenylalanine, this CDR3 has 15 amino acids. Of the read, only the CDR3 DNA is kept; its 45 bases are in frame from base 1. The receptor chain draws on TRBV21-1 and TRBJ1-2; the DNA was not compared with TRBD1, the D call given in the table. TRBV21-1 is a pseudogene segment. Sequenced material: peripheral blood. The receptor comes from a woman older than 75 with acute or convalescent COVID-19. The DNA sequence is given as TGTGCCAGCAGCAGACAGGGGCTGGGTAACTATGGCTACACCTTC. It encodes CASSRQGLGNYGYTF.